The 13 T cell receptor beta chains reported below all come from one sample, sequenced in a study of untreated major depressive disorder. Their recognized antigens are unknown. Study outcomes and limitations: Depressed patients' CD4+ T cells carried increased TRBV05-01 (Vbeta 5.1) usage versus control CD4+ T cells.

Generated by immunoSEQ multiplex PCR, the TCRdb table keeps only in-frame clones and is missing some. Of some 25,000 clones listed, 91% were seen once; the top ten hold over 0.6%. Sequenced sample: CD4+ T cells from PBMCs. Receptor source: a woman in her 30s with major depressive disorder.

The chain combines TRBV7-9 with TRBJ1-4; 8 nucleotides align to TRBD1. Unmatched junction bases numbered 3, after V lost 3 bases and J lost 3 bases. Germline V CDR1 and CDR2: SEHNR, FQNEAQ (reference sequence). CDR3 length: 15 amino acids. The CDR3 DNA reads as TGTGCCAGCAGCTTCGGGACAGGCCCTAATGAAAAACTGTTTTTT. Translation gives CASSFGTGPNEKLFF.

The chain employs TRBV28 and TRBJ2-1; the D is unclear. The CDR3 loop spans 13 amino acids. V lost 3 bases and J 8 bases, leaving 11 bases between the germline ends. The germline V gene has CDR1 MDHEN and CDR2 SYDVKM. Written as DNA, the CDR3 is TGTGCCAGCAGTTTCCCGTTTGGGGATGAGCAGTTCTTC. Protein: CASSFPFGDEQFF.

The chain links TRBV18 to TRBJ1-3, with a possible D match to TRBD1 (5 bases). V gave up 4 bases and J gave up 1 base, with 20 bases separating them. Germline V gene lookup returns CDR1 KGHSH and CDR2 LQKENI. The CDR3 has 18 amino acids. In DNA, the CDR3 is TGTGCCAGCTCACGTACCACTGGACGAGGGGTTTCTGGAAACACCATATATTTT. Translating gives CASSRTTGRGVSGNTIYF.

In nucleotides, the CDR3 is TGTGCCAGCAGTCGTTGGGACAGAATAAACACTGAAGCTTTCTTT. It specifies CASSRWDRINTEAFF. J is TRBJ1-1 and V is TRBV27, with 7 bases fitting TRBD1. The ends lost 5 bases at V and 2 bases at J; junction bases unmatched: 8. The germline gives CDR1 MNHEY, CDR2 SMNVEV (reference sequence). CDR3 size: 15 residues.

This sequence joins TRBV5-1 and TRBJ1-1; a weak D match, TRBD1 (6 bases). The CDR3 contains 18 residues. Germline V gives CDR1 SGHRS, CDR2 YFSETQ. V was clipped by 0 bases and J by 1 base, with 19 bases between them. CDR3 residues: CASSLVERGAFRNTEAFF. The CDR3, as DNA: TGCGCCAGCAGCTTGGTCGAGAGGGGGGCTTTTCGGAACACTGAAGCTTTCTTT.

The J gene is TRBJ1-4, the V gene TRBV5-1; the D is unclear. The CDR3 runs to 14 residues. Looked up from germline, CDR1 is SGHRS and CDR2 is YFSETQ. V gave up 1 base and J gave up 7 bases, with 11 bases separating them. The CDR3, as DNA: TGCGCCAGCAGCTTGTTCGGTGCGGGTGAAAAACTGTTTTTT. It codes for CASSLFGAGEKLFF.

The CDR3 DNA reads TGTGCTAGTGGTTTGGTACTTTTCGGCAGGGGGCGAAAGGACCAGCCCCAGCATTTT. Translating gives CASGLVLFGRGRKDQPQHF. The genes are TRBV12-5 and TRBJ1-5, with 8 bases matching TRBD1. Germline assignment: CDR1 LGHNT and CDR2 FRNRAP. V lost 0 bases, J lost 7 bases, and 17 bases stayed unmatched. The CDR3 is made up of 19 amino acids.

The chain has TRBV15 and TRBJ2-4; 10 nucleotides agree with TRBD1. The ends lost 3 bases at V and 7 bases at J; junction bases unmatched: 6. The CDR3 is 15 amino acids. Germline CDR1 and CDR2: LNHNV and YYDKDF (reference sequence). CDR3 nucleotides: TGTGCCACCAGCAGCCGGGACAGGGGTTTGAACATTCAGTACTTC. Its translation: CATSSRDRGLNIQYF.

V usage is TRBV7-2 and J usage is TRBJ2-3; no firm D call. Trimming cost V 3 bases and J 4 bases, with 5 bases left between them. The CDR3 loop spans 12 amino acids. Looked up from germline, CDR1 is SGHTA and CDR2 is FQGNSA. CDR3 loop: CASSLVPDTQYF. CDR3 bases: TGTGCCAGCAGCTTGGTCCCAGATACGCAGTATTTT.

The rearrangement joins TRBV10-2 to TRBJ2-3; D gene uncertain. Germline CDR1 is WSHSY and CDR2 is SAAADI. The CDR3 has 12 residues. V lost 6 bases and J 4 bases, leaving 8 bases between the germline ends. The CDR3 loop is CASRSPSDTQYF. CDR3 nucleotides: TGCGCCAGCAGGAGCCCCTCAGATACGCAGTATTTT.

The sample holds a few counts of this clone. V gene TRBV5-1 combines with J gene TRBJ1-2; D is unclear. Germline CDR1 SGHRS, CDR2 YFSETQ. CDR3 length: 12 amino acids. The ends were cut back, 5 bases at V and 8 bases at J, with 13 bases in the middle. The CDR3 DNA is TGCGCCAGCAGGACCTGGACCGGGGGCTACACCTTC. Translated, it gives CASRTWTGGYTF.

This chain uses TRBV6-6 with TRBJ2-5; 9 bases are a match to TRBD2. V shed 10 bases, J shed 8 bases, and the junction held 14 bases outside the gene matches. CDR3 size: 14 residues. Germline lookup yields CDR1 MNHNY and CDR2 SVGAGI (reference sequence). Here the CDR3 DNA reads TGTGCCACCGGCACCGGGACTAGCCCTCTCACCCAGTACTTC. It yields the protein CATGTGTSPLTQYF.

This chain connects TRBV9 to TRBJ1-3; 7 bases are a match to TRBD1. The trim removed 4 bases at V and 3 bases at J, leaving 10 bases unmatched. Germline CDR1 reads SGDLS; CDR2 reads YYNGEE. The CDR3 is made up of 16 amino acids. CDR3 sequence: CASSYRQGVGGNTIYF. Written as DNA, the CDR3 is TGTGCCAGCAGCTACAGACAGGGAGTAGGTGGAAACACCATATATTTT.